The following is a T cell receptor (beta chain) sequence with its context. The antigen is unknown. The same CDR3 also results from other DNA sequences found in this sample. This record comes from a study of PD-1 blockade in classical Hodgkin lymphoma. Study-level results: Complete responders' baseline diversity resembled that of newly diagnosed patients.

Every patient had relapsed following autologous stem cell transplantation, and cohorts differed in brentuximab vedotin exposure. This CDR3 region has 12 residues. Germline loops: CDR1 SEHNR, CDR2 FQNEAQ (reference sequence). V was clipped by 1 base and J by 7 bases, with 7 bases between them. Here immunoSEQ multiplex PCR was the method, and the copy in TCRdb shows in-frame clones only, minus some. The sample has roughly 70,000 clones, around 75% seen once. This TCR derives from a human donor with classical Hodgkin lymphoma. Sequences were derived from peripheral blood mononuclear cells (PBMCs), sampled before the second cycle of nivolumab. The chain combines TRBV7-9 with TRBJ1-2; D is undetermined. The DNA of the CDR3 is TGTGCCAGCAGCTTAGAATTGGGTGGCTACACCTTC. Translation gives CASSLELGGYTF.